A single sample gave rise to the 29 T cell receptor beta chains below, sequenced in a study of regulatory T cells in long-lasting Graves disease. Time point noted: newly diagnosed GD, antithyroid drugs for less than 3 months. The TCR library was made from RNA that had been extracted from PBMCs in TRIzol. Assembly of TCR beta libraries relied on iRepertoire HTBI primers together with Arm-PCR of CDR3 regions. TCRdb used MiXCR to reprocess the multiplex PCR reads, holding one entry per CDR3 protein. This sample carries 400,000 to 650,000 distinct CDR3 sequences, about 15% of them seen once, and the ten largest clones take around 25%. The same data also contributed to another study, on T cells in Graves' hyperthyroidism and ophthalmopathy.

The sequencing here drew on peripheral blood mononuclear cells (PBMCs), taken at new diagnosis, from a patient treated with antithyroid drugs. The receptors were gathered from a woman aged 35-65 years with Graves disease.

V usage is TRBV6-1 and J usage is TRBJ1-5, with 9 positions matching TRBD1. This CDR3 comprises 17 residues. CDR1 and CDR2 from the germline V gene are MNHNS and SASEGT. The V segment lost 6 bases and the J segment 3 bases; nucleotides outside the gene matches: 12. The CDR3 reads CASRGGGTGNYNQPQHF. As DNA, the CDR3 is TGTGCCAGCAGGGGTGGGGGGACAGGGAATTACAATCAGCCCCAGCATTTT.

This rearrangement joins TRBV28 to TRBJ2-1, with 8 nucleotides matching TRBD2. The DNA end is a closer match to TRBJ2-5, so the J assignment may be wrong. This CDR3 is built from 16 residues. The germline V gene encodes CDR1 MDHEN and CDR2 SYDVKM. The CDR3 here is CASSYSLVAGGETQYF. CDR3 coding DNA: TGTGCCAGCAGTTACTCCCTCGTTGCGGGGGGCGAGACCCAGTACTTC.

Points on this clonotype: With a much larger clone just one base away, this may be a read error. V and J are TRBV28 and TRBJ1-6; D is undetermined. The CDR3 spans 14 residues. Germline CDR1 reads MDHEN; CDR2 reads SYDVKM. The CDR3 sequence: CASSFVVQNSPPHF. The CDR3 DNA reads as TGTGCCAGCAGTTTCGTCGTTCAAAATTCACCCCCCCACTTT.

The V and J genes are TRBV11-2 and TRBJ1-2; 9 bases line up with TRBD1. The germline gives CDR1 SGHAT, CDR2 FQNNGV. The CDR3 is 17 residues long. V trimming: 1 base; J trimming: 6 bases; junction bases outside the gene matches: 12. In DNA form, the CDR3 reads TGTGCCAGCAGCTTAGGGGACAGGGTCCCCATACTAGATGGCTACACCTTC. This codes for CASSLGDRVPILDGYTF.

This clonotype has ten or more counts. The chain combines TRBV29-1 with TRBJ2-3; D uncertain. Deletions cut 7 bases from V and 6 bases from J, with 14 bases between. CDR1 and CDR2 (germline): SQVTM, ANQGSEA. The CDR3 loop spans 12 amino acids. CDR3 in amino acids: CSAGPPADTQYF. The CDR3 bases are TGCAGCGCTGGACCTCCCGCGGATACGCAGTATTTT.

With respect to this clonotype: This may be a read error, as it is one base from a much larger clone. The genes are TRBV5-1 and TRBJ2-1, with 9 bases fitting TRBD1. CDR1 and CDR2 (germline): SGHRS, YFSETQ. The CDR3 extends over 15 amino acids. The CDR3 DNA follows: TGCGCCAGGAGCTTGGAGGGACAGGGCTACAATGAGCAGTTCTTC. Protein: CARSLEGQGYNEQFF.

This clonotype was recorded at least ten times. V usage is TRBV5-5 and J usage is TRBJ2-5, with TRBD2 matching over 10 bases. This CDR3 is built from 17 residues. Germline V gene sequence: CDR1 SGHKS, CDR2 YYEKEE (reference sequence). After removal of 0 bases from V and 5 bases from J, the junction contained 10 bases not matched to a gene. The DNA for the CDR3 is TGTGCCAGCAGCTTGGCCGTTAGCGGGGGGTATGGGGAGACCCAGTACTTC. Amino acids: CASSLAVSGGYGETQYF.

The chain links TRBV12-3 or TRBV12-4 to TRBJ1-4; possible D gene TRBD1, 6 bases. V lost 3 bases, J lost 5 bases, and 10 bases lay in between. This CDR3 has 14 amino acids. The DNA for the CDR3 is TGTGCCAGCAGTTTGGGGACACACAATGAAAAACTGTTTTTT. Residues: CASSLGTHNEKLFF.

This clonotype occurred many times. The chain has TRBV9 and TRBJ1-2; 7 positions match TRBD1. Losses at the gene ends were 0 bases for V and 6 bases for J; bases not matched to a gene: 2. Looked up from germline, CDR1 is SGDLS and CDR2 is YYNGEE. The CDR3 has 13 amino acids. As DNA, the CDR3 is TGTGCCAGCAGCGTAGGGACAGGTGATGGCTACACCTTC. Translating it yields CASSVGTGDGYTF.

V and J are TRBV20-1 and TRBJ1-1, with D uncertain. Trimming took off 5 bases at V and 5 bases at J, with 12 bases between the two ends. Per the germline V gene, CDR1 is DFQATT and CDR2 is SNEGSKA (reference sequence). The CDR3 length is 12 residues. CDR3 sequence: CSASTGGTEAFF. CDR3 nucleotides: TGCAGTGCTTCCACCGGAGGAACTGAAGCTTTCTTT.

This clonotype was picked up a small number of times. The CDR3 DNA reads TGTGCCAGCAGTTTGCGGCTTTCCACAGATACGCAGTATTTT. Translating gives CASSLRLSTDTQYF. J is TRBJ2-3 and V is TRBV12-3 or TRBV12-4; no clear D. The CDR3 contains 14 residues. V was cut by 3 bases and J by 2 bases, with 9 bases left in between.

This clonotype was counted many times. The rearrangement joins TRBV28 to TRBJ1-3, with 7 bases lining up with TRBD1. The CDR3 length is 15 residues. Trimming at V came to 3 bases and at J to 1 base, leaving 3 bases not matched to a gene. Germline CDR1 is MDHEN and CDR2 is SYDVKM. The CDR3: CASSFATGSGNTIYF. DNA for the CDR3: TGTGCCAGCAGTTTCGCGACAGGGTCTGGAAACACCATATATTTT. Full variable domain (missing parts from reference TRBV28 and TRBJ1-3): DVKVTQSSRYLVKRTGEKVFLECVQDMDHENMFWYRQDPGLGLRLIYFSYDVKMKEKGDIPEGYSVSREKKERFSLILESASTNQTSMYLCASSFATGSGNTIYFGEGSWLTVV.

This clonotype was seen at least ten times. V is TRBV3-1 and J is TRBJ1-1; 8 positions match TRBD1. The V gene's germline CDR1 is LGHDT and CDR2 YNNKEL (reference sequence). J lost 10 bases, V lost 4 bases, and 8 bases had no gene match. The CDR3 sequence is 13 residues long. The CDR3 DNA is TGTGCCAGCAGCCGCGGACAGGGAAGAGGAGCTTTCTTT. Its translation: CASSRGQGRGAFF.

This clonotype was seen many times. The CDR3 nucleotides are TGTGCCAGCAGGTCCCACACAGATACGCAGTATTTT. It codes for CASRSHTDTQYF. The chain links TRBV6-1 to TRBJ2-3; D remains unclear. The V and J ends lost 6 bases and 2 bases respectively, with 6 bases between them. The CDR3 loop spans 12 amino acids. CDR1 and CDR2 from the germline V gene are MNHNS and SASEGT.

This clonotype came up a few times. J is TRBJ2-7 and V is TRBV12-3 or TRBV12-4; 10 nucleotides match TRBD1. This CDR3 has 14 amino acids. Trimming cost V 6 bases and J 4 bases; bases outside gene matches: 6. CDR3 in DNA: TGTGCCAGCAGCTCCGACAGGGGGCATTACGAGCAGTACTTC. Its translation is CASSSDRGHYEQYF.

The chain is built from TRBV9 and TRBJ1-5; TRBD1 is a possible D gene (5 bases). CDR3 size: 14 residues. In germline, CDR1 is SGDLS, CDR2 YYNGEE. The germline V and J ends were trimmed by 0 bases and 6 bases, with 10 bases remaining between them. The CDR3 reads CASSVVPGGQPQHF. Written as DNA, the CDR3 is TGTGCCAGCAGCGTAGTCCCGGGGGGTCAGCCCCAGCATTTT.

This clonotype was picked up a small number of times. This sequence joins TRBV24-1 and TRBJ2-1; either TRBD1 or TRBD2 may fit D (5 bases each). Germline V CDR1 and CDR2: KGHDR, SFDVKD. This CDR3 contains 14 residues. V gave up 12 bases and J gave up 5 bases, with 19 bases separating them. CDR3 residues: CAPTGTSGHNEQFF. DNA for the CDR3: TGTGCCCCAACCGGGACCAGTGGGCACAATGAGCAGTTCTTC.

This clonotype came up many times. This chain uses TRBV11-1 with TRBJ1-2, with 9 bases that match TRBD1. CDR1 is SGHAT and CDR2 is FQDESV in the germline V gene (reference sequence). The CDR3 has 16 amino acids. The V and J ends lost 5 bases and 7 bases, in that order; junction bases with no gene match: 14. This chain's CDR3 is CASSRDPGQGWSGYTF. In nucleotides, the CDR3 is TGTGCCAGCAGCCGCGACCCGGGACAGGGTTGGAGTGGCTACACCTTC.

The gene calls are TRBV9 and TRBJ2-2; 8 bases are shared with TRBD2. The CDR3 is 17 residues long. Germline V gene lookup returns CDR1 SGDLS and CDR2 YYNGEE. V lost 0 bases, J lost 4 bases, and 8 bases stayed unmatched. The CDR3 bases are TGTGCCAGCAGCGTAGGCACTAGCGGTGGATTCACCGGGGAGCTGTTTTTT. Its translation: CASSVGTSGGFTGELFF. The variable domain in full, with the rest retrieved from reference TRBV9 and TRBJ2-2, is DSGVTQTPKHLITATGQRVTLRCSPRSGDLSVYWYQQSLDQGLQFLIQYYNGEERAKGNILERFSAQQFPDLHSELNLSSLELGDSALYFCASSVGTSGGFTGELFFGEGSRLTVL.

As to this clonotype: With only one base between it and a far larger clone, this is likely a read error. The chain couples TRBV12-3 or TRBV12-4 to TRBJ2-5; D might be TRBD2 (6 bases). The CDR3 totals 13 residues. DNA for the CDR3: TGTGCCAGCGGTTTAGGAGGGCCAGAGACCCAGTACTTC. Protein sequence: CASGLGGPETQYF.

The rearrangement links TRBV19 to TRBJ1-3, with TRBD1 as a possible D gene (5 bases). The CDR3 spans 15 residues. Germline lookup yields CDR1 LNHDA and CDR2 SQIVND (reference sequence). Deletions cut 7 bases from V and 2 bases from J, with 15 bases between. The CDR3 sequence is CASTTDRGPGNTIYF. The CDR3 region has the DNA TGTGCCAGTACCACCGACAGAGGCCCTGGAAACACCATATATTTT.

The chain recombines TRBV5-1 with TRBJ1-3; D uncertain. The germline V gene has CDR1 SGHRS and CDR2 YFSETQ. Trimming took off 6 bases at V and 0 bases at J, with 13 bases between the two ends. CDR3 length: 15 residues. In DNA, the CDR3 is TGCGCCAGCACCCGGGATTCGAGCTCTGGAAACACCATATATTTT. Its translation: CASTRDSSSGNTIYF.

Only a few counts were recorded for this clonotype. The DNA of the CDR3 is TGTGCCAGCAGCTTCGGTAGCGGGGGGGCCGACGAGACCCAGTACTTC. It translates to CASSFGSGGADETQYF. The chain combines TRBV7-9 with TRBJ2-5; 11 nucleotides align to TRBD2. CDR1 SEHNR and CDR2 FQNEAQ come from the germline V gene (reference sequence). With 3 bases clipped from V and 5 bases from J, the junction kept 8 bases outside the gene matches. There are 16 residues in the CDR3. Supplemented by reference TRBV7-9 and TRBJ2-5, the full variable domain reads DTGVSQNPRHKITKRGQNVTFRCDPISEHNRLYWYRQTLGQGPEFLTYFQNEAQLEKSRLLSDRFSAERPKGSFSTLEIQRTEQGDSAMYLCASSFGSGGADETQYFGPGTRLLVL.

This clonotype has a count of ten or more. The chain is built from TRBV20-1 and TRBJ1-1; the D gene is possibly TRBD1 (5 bases). Deletions cut 7 bases from V and 7 bases from J, with 19 bases between. Germline assignment: CDR1 DFQATT and CDR2 SNEGSKA (reference sequence). The CDR3 runs 13 residues. The CDR3 nucleotides read TGCAGTGAGGCCGGACACGGAGAAGTTGAAGCTTTCTTT. Translated: CSEAGHGEVEAFF.

To note about this clonotype: Since no conserved phenylalanine or tryptophan closes the CDR3, a read error is the likely cause. This chain joins TRBV10-3 and TRBJ1-1; 8 positions match TRBD1. The CDR3 extends over 14 amino acids. Looked up from germline, CDR1 is ENHRY and CDR2 is SYGVKD. After removal of 5 bases from V and 4 bases from J, the junction contained 6 bases not matched to a gene. CDR3 bases: TGTGCCATCAGTCAGGGGGCGCAAATCACTGAAGCTTTCCTT. Its translation: CAISQGAQITEAFL.

V usage is TRBV19 and J usage is TRBJ1-5; 8 bases agree with TRBD1. The J segment lost 5 bases and the V segment lost 1 base, leaving 10 bases of the junction unmatched. Germline CDR1 LNHDA, CDR2 SQIVND (reference sequence). The CDR3 consists of 17 residues. The CDR3 region has the DNA TGTGCCAGTAGTATAGTGGGTGGGACAGGTCGATATCAGCCCCAGCATTTT. Its protein product is CASSIVGGTGRYQPQHF.

This clonotype was detected ten times or more. V and J are TRBV30 and TRBJ1-6; D is unresolved. The CDR3 length is 12 residues. V was pared by 3 bases and J by 7 bases, with 7 bases between. In germline, CDR1 is GTSNPN, CDR2 SVGIG (reference sequence). CDR3 nucleotides: TGTGCCTGGAGGCGGGAGAATTCACCCCTCCACTTT. Protein: CAWRRENSPLHF.

This chain links TRBV30 with TRBJ1-6, with D unclear. V shed 5 bases and J shed 1 base, with 9 bases lying between them. This CDR3 has 14 amino acids. Germline values: CDR1 GTSNPN, CDR2 SVGIG (reference sequence). CDR3 nucleotide sequence: TGTGCCTGGGGACTCAAATCCTATAATTCACCCCTCCACTTT. Translating gives CAWGLKSYNSPLHF.

A few counts support this clonotype. CDR3 nucleotide sequence: TGTGCCACCAGCACCAACAGGGACGGGTCCGGGGAGCTGTTTTTT. As protein: CATSTNRDGSGELFF. This chain joins TRBV15 and TRBJ2-2; D is possibly TRBD1 (6 bases). Germline-derived CDR1 and CDR2 are LNHNV and YYDKDF (reference sequence). The CDR3 sequence is 15 residues long. V was cut by 4 bases and J by 6 bases, with 15 bases left in between.